The clone carrying this T cell receptor (beta chain) has just a few counts. Its target is not known. Germline CDR1 reads MNHEY; CDR2 reads SMNVEV (reference sequence). The CDR3 covers 14 residues. J gave up 7 bases and V 6 bases, and 8 bases lay outside the gene matches. This sample is drawn from a study of T cell repertoires in cytomegalovirus infection. One entry per CDR3 protein, called by TCRdb with MiXCR from the reads. This sample has 500,000 or so distinct CDR3 sequences, with approximately 16% found just once. Findings and caveats of the study: Based on cumulative public TCR beta family frequency, carriers of CMV plus the relevant HLA were identified. The ex vivo response showed dominance by HLA-C-restricted CMV-specific TCR beta clonotypes.

This clonotype was sampled from a human donor in good health (CMV status not recorded). Some clones in this sample may be carry-over from other donors' samples. Material for sequencing was CD8+ T cells from PBMCs. The V and J genes are TRBV27 and TRBJ2-7; TRBD1 agrees at 11 bases. The CDR3 DNA follows: TGTGCCAGCAGAATTGGACAGGGGGCGTATGAGCAGTACTTC. This translates into CASRIGQGAYEQYF.